This entry is about one TCR beta chain. These data come from a study of blood T cell repertoires in COVID-19. Across the whole study: There were acute and convalescent COVID-19 samples, and they came from the United States, Italy and Spain.

Germline CDR1 MNHEY, CDR2 SVGAGI. V lost 5 bases to trimming and J lost 4 bases, with 15 bases between them. The length of the CDR3 is 14 residues. Authors' methods: Quantification of nucleated cells was approximated via reference gene primer amplification. The protocol was immunoSEQ multiplex PCR, while the TCRdb copy is restricted to in-frame clones and leaves out a portion. V and J calls and clone size are those listed in that table; D and trimming were worked out from the DNA. The table lists about 50,000 clones, around 86% of them singletons. The sample consisted of peripheral blood. This chain links TRBV6-5 with TRBJ2-7, with D maybe TRBD1 (6 bases). This clonotype originated in a man in his sixties or seventies with active COVID-19. Here the CDR3 reads CASSPPGQPYEQYF. CDR3 sequence (DNA): TGTGCCAGCAGTCCTCCGGGACAACCTTACGAGCAGTACTTC.